This T cell receptor (beta chain) was sequenced for a study of T cell repertoires in cytomegalovirus infection (dated by TCRdb to the late 2010s). Context from the whole study: Alongside well-studied HLA-B-restricted epitopes, the peptide stimulations were aimed at recently identified HLA-C-restricted CMV epitopes, whose presentation resists viral immunomodulation. Because public TCR beta signatures pointed to carriage of CMV infection together with the matching HLA type, the HLA type of each donor mattered for the analysis.

The sequencing machine was an Illumina HiSeq 1500. Using fastp at Q25 and MiXCR, TCRdb reprocessed the public reads and kept productive beta chains. Every entry covers one CDR3 protein and lists the most common genes and DNA from its rows. The sample contains more than 250,000 distinct CDR3 sequences, about 25% of them found a single time. About 14% of the sample is held by the ten biggest clonotypes. The paper's findings and limits, for the study overall: Carriers of CMV infection plus the relevant HLA type were discriminated by the cumulative frequency of public TCR beta family members in the study cohort and in an independent 352-donor cohort. The ex vivo response was dominated by HLA-C-restricted CMV-specific TCR beta clonotypes, and the single most frequent clonotype in two of eight donors was supplied by these HLA-C-restricted clonotypes.

With respect to this clonotype: Its antigen is not yet known. Qualities for individual bases were not recorded, and no much larger clone is one base off.

The treatment or condition label corresponds to: in vitro stimulation with specific CMV peptide epitopes to enrich CMV-specific T cells. This TCR was sampled from a human donor in good health (CMV status not recorded). Some clones in this sample may be carry-over from other donors' samples. Sequencing was performed on cultured PBMCs, taken from culture after CMV antigen stimulation.

The CDR3 region: CASSIEGRGGYTF. At the DNA level, the sequence is TGTGCCAGCAGTATAGAAGGAAGGGGTGGCTACACCTTC. The chain joins TRBV28 to TRBJ1-2; a tentative D match to TRBD1 spans 5 bases. In the germline V gene, CDR1 corresponds to MDHEN and CDR2 to SYDVKM. The trim is 5 bases for V and 7 bases for J, with a gap of 14 bases between the germline ends. Its CDR3 holds 13 amino acids, cysteine through phenylalanine. The read is trimmed to its CDR3 DNA, 39 bases read in frame from base 1.